The 3 T cell receptor beta chains listed next were all sequenced from one sample in a study of blood T cells in healthy people across ages. PCR was performed a second time for about 7 to 12 cycles using a sample-barcoded 5' primer and a J-beta primer mix. TCRdb fed the 5' RACE reads into MiXCR, producing one record per CDR3 protein. The sample includes about 840,000 distinct CDR3 sequences, almost 30% of them seen just once. Another study also made use of these data, one on T cells of mothers and their children.

Sequenced: blood. Receptors were obtained from a woman aged 40-49 years in good health.

This clonotype was seen many times. The gene calls are TRBV20-1 and TRBJ2-1; D gene uncertain. Germline V gene lookup returns CDR1 DFQATT and CDR2 SNEGSKA (reference sequence). Deletions cut 6 bases from V and 2 bases from J, with 14 bases between. This CDR3 is built from 14 residues. The CDR3 protein is CSAALGGAYNEQFF. CDR3 DNA: TGCAGTGCCGCTCTCGGCGGAGCCTACAATGAGCAGTTCTTC.

In its sample, this clonotype was seen many times. The chain couples TRBV29-1 to TRBJ2-1; no clear D gene. This CDR3 region has 11 residues. CDR1 is SQVTM and CDR2 is ANQGSEA in the germline V gene. Deletions cut 1 base from V and 7 bases from J, with 5 bases between. The CDR3 region is CSVEGTNEQFF. CDR3 nucleotides: TGCAGCGTTGAAGGAACGAATGAGCAGTTCTTC.

This chain joins TRBV5-5 and TRBJ1-1; 9 bases line up with TRBD1. This CDR3 contains 16 residues. Germline loops: CDR1 SGHKS, CDR2 YYEKEE (reference sequence). V was pared by 2 bases and J by 5 bases, with 10 bases of the junction left unmatched. CDR3 DNA sequence: TGTGCCAGCAGCTTACGACCGGGACAGGGTGAAACTGAAGCTTTCTTT. Translated, it gives CASSLRPGQGETEAFF.